This T cell receptor (beta chain) originates from a study of blood T cell repertoires in COVID-19. As for the study in general: Researchers got acute and convalescent COVID-19 samples from the United States, Italy and Spain.

The Seattle patients, enrolled during active infection, were followed longitudinally. Here immunoSEQ multiplex PCR was the method, and the copy in TCRdb shows in-frame clones only, minus some. The sample carries under 400,000 clones, 89% recorded once. With 9 bases clipped from V and 7 bases from J, the junction kept 12 bases outside the gene matches. This CDR3 contains 15 residues. Germline-derived CDR1 and CDR2 are LNHDA and SQIVND (reference sequence). This chain links TRBV19 with TRBJ1-5, with TRBD1 matching over 10 bases. The receptor's source is a woman aged 60-75 years with COVID-19, enrolled during active disease. Specimen: peripheral blood. The CDR3 sequence: CASTAGTGVRQPQHF. The CDR3 nucleotides read TGTGCCAGCACTGCCGGGACAGGGGTTAGACAGCCCCAGCATTTT.